Presented here are 17 T cell receptor beta chains from one specimen sequenced in a study of blood T cell repertoires in COVID-19. Only in-frame clones appear in the TCRdb table, and some are missing; sequencing was by immunoSEQ multiplex PCR. The profile shows around 170,000 clones, 70% to 90% of them singletons. Sequenced material: peripheral blood. Source of these receptors: a woman aged 25 to 45 with active or convalescent COVID-19.

There are a few counts of this clone. The chain combines TRBV27 with TRBJ1-1; TRBD1 matches 7 bases. CDR1 and CDR2 from the germline V gene are MNHEY and SMNVEV (reference sequence). The ends lost 4 bases at V and 7 bases at J; junction bases unmatched: 3. The CDR3 totals 12 residues. The CDR3 sequence is CASSSRQGEAFF. Here the CDR3 DNA reads TGTGCCAGCAGTTCCCGACAGGGTGAAGCTTTCTTT.

The chain recombines TRBV24-1 with TRBJ1-6; no clear D gene. The CDR3 is 18 residues long. V was shortened by 4 bases and J by 7 bases, with 22 bases between the two germline ends. Germline V gene sequence: CDR1 KGHDR, CDR2 SFDVKD. The CDR3 bases are TGTGCCACCAGTGACCTTAAGGCCAACCTAGAACGAAATTCACCCCTCCACTTT. This encodes CATSDLKANLERNSPLHF.

The V call is TRBV18, the J call TRBJ2-2, with TRBD1 identical over 8 bases. Germline V CDR1 and CDR2: KGHSH, LQKENI. J gave up 6 bases and V 0 bases, and 3 bases lay outside the gene matches. The CDR3 length is 15 residues. In DNA form, the CDR3 reads TGTGCCAGCTCACCACCCCAGGGGGCCCCCGGGGAGCTGTTTTTT. The encoded protein is CASSPPQGAPGELFF.

The rearrangement uses TRBV11-2 and TRBJ2-5; 8 bases align to TRBD2. The V gene's germline CDR1 is SGHAT and CDR2 FQNNGV. Trimming took 2 bases from V and 4 from J; bases not matched to a gene: 9. The CDR3 is made up of 16 amino acids. This CDR3 is CASSLKIAGTGETQYF. CDR3 DNA sequence: TGTGCCAGCAGCTTAAAGATAGCGGGAACGGGAGAGACCCAGTACTTC.

V usage is TRBV28 and J usage is TRBJ1-5, with D uncertain. The germline V gene encodes CDR1 MDHEN and CDR2 SYDVKM. This CDR3 spans 13 amino acids. V shed 3 bases and J shed 3 bases, with 6 bases lying between them. Here the CDR3 reads CASSFDINQPQHF. The CDR3 DNA follows: TGTGCCAGCAGTTTTGACATCAATCAGCCCCAGCATTTT.

CDR3: CASSIDDRGNKPQHF. CDR3 nucleotide sequence: TGTGCCAGTAGTATAGACGACAGGGGAAATAAGCCCCAGCATTTT. The rearrangement joins TRBV19 to TRBJ1-5; 8 nucleotides agree with TRBD1. The CDR3 totals 15 residues. V lost 0 bases, J lost 8 bases, and 6 bases stayed unmatched. From germline, CDR1 is LNHDA and CDR2 SQIVND (reference sequence).

V and J are TRBV11-3 and TRBJ2-1, with 7 bases that match TRBD1. Looked up from germline, CDR1 is SGHNT and CDR2 is YENEEA. The CDR3 runs to 15 residues. J was trimmed by 2 bases and V by 3 bases; bases with no gene match: 4. This CDR3 reads CASSFNRGTYNEQFF. CDR3 nucleotide sequence: TGTGCCAGCAGCTTTAACAGGGGTACCTACAATGAGCAGTTCTTC.

The CDR3: CASSLGRNYEQYF. In nucleotides, the CDR3 is TGTGCCAGCAGCTTAGGGCGGAACTACGAGCAGTACTTC. The chain recombines TRBV7-2 with TRBJ2-7; D remains unclear. This CDR3 is built from 13 residues. Trimming removed 1 base at V and 3 bases at J, with 7 bases between. Germline CDR1 and CDR2: SGHTA and FQGNSA.

Points on this clone: The same CDR3 can be traced to other DNA sequences in this sample. The chain joins TRBV2 to TRBJ2-2; D is uncertain. Per germline, CDR1 SNHLY and CDR2 FYNNEI. This CDR3 region has 12 residues. The V end lost 4 bases, the J end lost 3 bases, and 3 bases lay between the germline ends. CDR3 DNA sequence: TGTGCCAGCAGTGGAGACACCGGGGAGCTGTTTTTT. Translation: CASSGDTGELFF.

J is TRBJ1-6 and V is TRBV3-1 (or the pseudogene TRBV3-2); D is undetermined. CDR1 and CDR2 from the germline V gene are LGHDT and YNNKEL (reference sequence). This CDR3 is built from 14 residues. V dropped 6 bases and J dropped 14 bases, with 20 bases sitting between them. DNA of the CDR3: TGTGCCAGCAGACCTCAGGTTGGGAGGGAGGCCCTCCACTTT. Translating gives CASRPQVGREALHF.

The CDR3 nucleotides read TGCAGCGTTTCGACAGGGGGCAGTCGAGCTTTCTTT. It yields the protein CSVSTGGSRAFF. The chain is built from TRBV29-1 and TRBJ1-1, with 10 bases that match TRBD1. The trim removed 5 bases at V and 10 bases at J, leaving 7 bases unmatched. The CDR3 has 12 residues. Germline loops: CDR1 SQVTM, CDR2 ANQGSEA.

The J gene is TRBJ1-3, the V gene TRBV6-6, with a tentative D call TRBD1 (5 bases). This CDR3 contains 16 residues. The V and J ends lost 0 bases and 0 bases respectively, with 9 bases between them. Germline assignment: CDR1 MNHNY and CDR2 SVGAGI (reference sequence). CDR3 residues: CASSYSTDSSGNTIYF. CDR3 bases: TGTGCCAGCAGTTACTCGACAGATAGCTCTGGAAACACCATATATTTT.

This rearrangement joins TRBV5-6 to TRBJ1-2; TRBD1 aligns across 12 bases. The germline CDR1 and CDR2 sequences are SGHDT and YYEEEE. V was clipped by 3 bases and J by 3 bases; unmatched bases: 9. The CDR3 length is 17 residues. The DNA of the CDR3 is TGTGCCAGCAGCTACGGGACAGGGGGCGCGGTGGACTATGGCTACACCTTC. Protein: CASSYGTGGAVDYGYTF.

The chain combines TRBV5-1 with TRBJ1-3; D remains ambiguous. The CDR3 length is 15 residues. Germline CDR1 and CDR2: SGHRS and YFSETQ. Between the trimmed V and J ends, which lost 2 bases and 6 bases, there was a span of 15 bases. The DNA of the CDR3 is TGCGCCAGCAGCTTTGAGGGAGGCTTCGAAAACACCATATATTTT. It codes for CASSFEGGFENTIYF. Full variable domain (remainder filled in from reference TRBV5-1 and TRBJ1-3): KAGVTQTPRYLIKTRGQQVTLSCSPISGHRSVSWYQQTPGQGLQFLFEYFSETQRNKGNFPGRFSGRQFSNSRSEMNVSTLELGDSALYLCASSFEGGFENTIYFGEGSWLTVV.

The chain links TRBV19 to TRBJ1-5; 7 bases are a match to TRBD1. V dropped 6 bases and J dropped 3; count of bases not matched to a gene: 5. Germline V gene sequence: CDR1 LNHDA, CDR2 SQIVND (reference sequence). The CDR3 is 14 residues long. The chain's CDR3 is CASSGTAFNQPQHF. CDR3 in DNA: TGTGCCAGTAGCGGGACAGCCTTCAATCAGCCCCAGCATTTT.

This clone was seen at least ten times. This rearrangement joins TRBV28 to TRBJ1-1, with D hard to call. The germline V gene encodes CDR1 MDHEN and CDR2 SYDVKM. The V gene lost 2 bases and the J gene lost 11 bases, with 9 bases spanning the gap. The CDR3 is 11 residues long. CDR3: CASSLGLNAFF. The CDR3 nucleotides are TGTGCCAGCAGTTTAGGGCTCAATGCTTTCTTT.

The CDR3 spells CASSPQTGLIGNTIYF. The CDR3 region has the DNA TGTGCCAGCAGTCCACAAACAGGGTTAATCGGAAACACCATATATTTT. The gene calls are TRBV2 and TRBJ1-3, with D perhaps matching TRBD1 (6 bases). This CDR3 region has 16 residues. V lost 5 bases and J lost 4, with 18 bases in between. Germline V lookup: CDR1 SNHLY, CDR2 FYNNEI.